Each of the 23 T cell receptor beta chains below was sequenced from the same sample in a study of cytomegalovirus exposure and HLA in healthy donors. The study ran its PCR with 60 Vbeta and 13 Jbeta primers. Sequencing was performed with immunoSEQ multiplex PCR; in TCRdb, only in-frame clones are kept and a portion is missing. The data contain about 100,000 clones, approximately 74% of them singletons. Sequenced sample: PBMCs. These TCRs come from a woman in her 70s in good health and CMV-seropositive.

This rearrangement joins TRBV9 to TRBJ1-6; D remains unclear. V gave up 4 bases and J gave up 5 bases, with 13 bases separating them. The germline V gene encodes CDR1 SGDLS and CDR2 YYNGEE. CDR3 length equals 15 residues. CDR3 in amino acids: CASSPVNAHNSPLHF. The CDR3, as DNA: TGTGCCAGCAGCCCGGTCAATGCGCATAATTCACCCCTCCACTTT.

The chain couples TRBV7-3 to TRBJ2-3; 10 bases map to TRBD2. V trimming: 4 bases; J trimming: 4 bases; junction bases outside the gene matches: 8. This CDR3 is 16 amino acids long. From germline, CDR1 is SGHTA and CDR2 FQGTGA. Here the CDR3 DNA reads TGTGCCAGCAGCTCCGAAGCGGGAGGGGTTTCAGATACGCAGTATTTT. Its translation is CASSSEAGGVSDTQYF.

V gene TRBV5-6 combines with J gene TRBJ1-2, with D possibly TRBD1 on 6 matching bases. The germline V and J ends were trimmed by 6 bases and 7 bases, with 16 bases remaining between them. CDR1 is SGHDT, CDR2 YYEEEE, per germline. This CDR3 region has 13 residues. The CDR3 DNA reads TGTGCCAGCAACCTCGGGGGGGCCGGTGGCTACACCTTC. This codes for CASNLGGAGGYTF.

This clone was seen only a few times. The chain couples TRBV7-9 to TRBJ1-3; a possible D gene is TRBD1 (6 bases). Per the germline V gene, CDR1 is SEHNR and CDR2 is FQNEAQ (reference sequence). The CDR3 sequence is 15 residues long. Trimming cost V 2 bases and J 1 base, with 9 bases left between them. The DNA for the CDR3 is TGTGCCAGCAGCTTAAGCAGGGGATCTGGAAACACCATATATTTT. This codes for CASSLSRGSGNTIYF.

The chain has TRBV7-2 and TRBJ1-1, with D tentatively TRBD1 (6 bases). Trimming pared 5 bases from V and 4 bases from J, leaving 17 bases between. This CDR3 has 15 amino acids. Germline CDR1 is SGHTA and CDR2 is FQGNSA. CDR3 protein: CASSPAAGVGTEAFF. In DNA form, the CDR3 reads TGTGCCAGCAGCCCCGCGGCAGGGGTAGGCACTGAAGCTTTCTTT.

The chain is built from TRBV5-1 and TRBJ1-2; 10 nucleotides line up with TRBD1. Unmatched junction bases numbered 6, after V lost 3 bases and J lost 7 bases. Germline loops: CDR1 SGHRS, CDR2 YFSETQ. CDR3 size: 14 residues. In DNA form, the CDR3 reads TGCGCCAGCAGCTGGGACAGGGGCACGGGTGGCTACACCTTC. This encodes CASSWDRGTGGYTF.

This chain uses TRBV19 with TRBJ1-5, with D unresolved. Trimming cost V 6 bases and J 0 bases, with 18 bases left between them. The germline V gene has CDR1 LNHDA and CDR2 SQIVND (reference sequence). This CDR3 has 17 residues. CDR3 sequence reads: CASRGQVITYSNQPQHF. The CDR3 DNA is TGTGCCAGTAGGGGTCAGGTGATCACTTATAGCAATCAGCCCCAGCATTTT.

This clone was detected a few times. The V gene is TRBV19, the J gene TRBJ2-1; 8 bases fit TRBD2. Germline assignment: CDR1 LNHDA and CDR2 SQIVND (reference sequence). The V segment lost 5 bases and the J segment 8 bases; nucleotides outside the gene matches: 5. The CDR3 consists of 13 residues. CDR3 protein: CASSASLADEQFF. Written as DNA, the CDR3 is TGTGCCAGTAGTGCCTCACTAGCGGATGAGCAGTTCTTC.

This chain uses TRBV5-6 with TRBJ1-6; 10 bases are shared with TRBD1. CDR1 and CDR2 (germline): SGHDT, YYEEEE. The CDR3 runs 16 residues. With 2 bases clipped from V and 10 bases from J, the junction kept 9 bases outside the gene matches. CDR3: CASSFGTGAASSPLHF. The DNA of the CDR3 is TGTGCCAGCAGCTTCGGGACAGGGGCCGCTAGCTCACCCCTCCACTTT.

For the CDR3, the DNA is TGTGCCTGGGGAGGACTAGCGGGTTTTGAGCAGTTCTTC. Translated, it gives CAWGGLAGFEQFF. This chain uses TRBV30 with TRBJ2-1, with 11 bases that match TRBD2. The CDR3 is made up of 13 amino acids. Germline lookup yields CDR1 GTSNPN and CDR2 SVGIG (reference sequence). J gave up 9 bases and V 5 bases, and 6 bases lay outside the gene matches. Drawing the rest from reference TRBV30 and TRBJ2-1, the complete variable domain is SQTIHQWPATLVQPVGSPLSLECTVEGTSNPNLYWYRQAAGRGLQLLFYSVGIGQISSEVPQNLSASRPQDRQFILSSKKLLLSDSGFYLCAWGGLAGFEQFFGPGTRLTVL.

This chain uses TRBV7-9 with TRBJ1-2; 8 bases fit TRBD1. Germline CDR1 is SEHNR and CDR2 is FQNEAQ (reference sequence). V shed 5 bases, J shed 3 bases, and the junction held 2 bases outside the gene matches. The CDR3 length is 13 residues. CDR3 coding DNA: TGTGCCAGCAGCCCGGGACAGGACTATGGCTACACCTTC. Translating it yields CASSPGQDYGYTF.

The rearrangement joins TRBV15 to TRBJ2-1, with D perhaps TRBD2 (5 bases). Germline CDR1 and CDR2: LNHNV and YYDKDF (reference sequence). Trimming took 0 bases from V and 1 from J, leaving 7 bases between them. CDR3 length: 15 residues. The CDR3 protein is CATSRDRESYNEQFF. DNA of the CDR3: TGTGCCACCAGCAGAGACCGGGAATCCTACAATGAGCAGTTCTTC.

As DNA, the CDR3 is TGTGCCAGCCAAAAGGGGGGACAGAAAGAGACCCAGTACTTC. Its translation is CASQKGGQKETQYF. The chain links TRBV19 to TRBJ2-5, with D possibly being TRBD1 (7 bases). Trimming left V 9 bases short and J 3 bases short, with 17 bases between. This CDR3 comprises 14 residues. The germline gives CDR1 LNHDA, CDR2 SQIVND (reference sequence).

This clone was picked up one time. The V gene is TRBV6-5, the J gene TRBJ2-7; 8 nucleotides agree with TRBD1. V lost 5 bases to trimming and J lost 3 bases; unmatched junction nucleotides: 6. CDR3 length: 14 amino acids. Germline CDR1 MNHEY, CDR2 SVGAGI. The CDR3 DNA reads as TGTGCCAGCAGTCAAGCAGGACAGGGCTACGAGCAGTACTTC. Translation: CASSQAGQGYEQYF.

The gene calls are TRBV27 and TRBJ2-7; 11 positions agree with TRBD1. The germline V gene has CDR1 MNHEY and CDR2 SMNVEV (reference sequence). The V and J ends lost 0 bases and 7 bases, in that order; junction bases with no gene match: 17. The CDR3 has 19 amino acids. The CDR3 loop is CASSLSRGGTGGFGAEQYF. The CDR3, as DNA: TGTGCCAGCAGTTTATCGAGAGGTGGGACAGGGGGATTCGGGGCAGAGCAGTACTTC.

The chain uses TRBV18 and TRBJ1-1; 10 bases are a match to TRBD1. The CDR3 contains 17 residues. V lost 6 bases and J lost 0; bases outside the gene matches: 10. The germline gives CDR1 KGHSH, CDR2 LQKENI. The CDR3 DNA reads as TGTGCCAGCTCCCCAAGGAGACAGGGGGCTCTGAACACTGAAGCTTTCTTT. Translating gives CASSPRRQGALNTEAFF.

In its sample, this clone was seen once. The chain is built from TRBV18 and TRBJ1-1; no reliable D call. The CDR3 is 13 amino acids. The germline gives CDR1 KGHSH, CDR2 LQKENI. V was trimmed by 2 bases and J by 1 base, leaving 5 bases between them. CDR3 sequence (DNA): TGTGCCAGCTCACCAGAGGGGAACACTGAAGCTTTCTTT. It translates to CASSPEGNTEAFF.

V and J are TRBV27 and TRBJ1-5; D possibly corresponds to TRBD1 (6 bases). CDR1 is MNHEY, CDR2 SMNVEV, per germline (reference sequence). The CDR3 is 15 residues long. V lost 3 bases, J lost 6 bases, and 15 bases lay in between. CDR3 residues: CASSLNRDKSQPQHF. The CDR3 DNA is TGTGCCAGCAGTTTGAATAGGGACAAATCTCAGCCCCAGCATTTT.

The V gene is TRBV4-1, the J gene TRBJ1-5; D may be TRBD1 (5 bases). Germline loops: CDR1 MGHRA, CDR2 YSYEKL. V gave up 4 bases and J gave up 4 bases, with 11 bases separating them. The CDR3 contains 14 residues. For the CDR3, the DNA is TGCGCCAGCAGCCCCAGAGACAGTAATCAGCCCCAGCATTTT. It specifies CASSPRDSNQPQHF.

The chain combines TRBV6-1 with TRBJ1-5, with D possibly matching TRBD1 (6 bases). The CDR3 spans 14 residues. V was cut by 6 bases and J by 4 bases, with 13 bases left in between. Per germline, CDR1 MNHNS and CDR2 SASEGT. The CDR3 nucleotides are TGTGCCAGCAGCGTACGGGACACAAATCAGCCCCAGCATTTT. Amino acids: CASSVRDTNQPQHF.

The CDR3 region has the DNA TGTGCCAGCAGTTACTCCCCCGGGATAAATGAGCAGTTCTTC. Its translation: CASSYSPGINEQFF. This sequence joins TRBV6-5 and TRBJ2-1, with a weak D call TRBD2 (5 bases). The CDR3 spans 14 residues. The germline V gene has CDR1 MNHEY and CDR2 SVGAGI. Trimming pared 0 bases from V and 7 bases from J, leaving 10 bases between.

The chain is built from TRBV19 and TRBJ1-1; 8 nucleotides agree with TRBD1. The J segment lost 7 bases and the V segment lost 6 bases, leaving 7 bases of the junction unmatched. This CDR3 region has 13 residues. Germline V gene data show CDR1 as LNHDA and CDR2 as SQIVND (reference sequence). The CDR3 sequence is CASSPRGRDEAFF. CDR3 DNA: TGTGCCAGTAGCCCCAGGGGGCGGGATGAAGCTTTCTTT.

The chain uses TRBV7-2 and TRBJ2-7; possibly TRBD1 for D (6 bases). V was cut by 0 bases and J by 2 bases, with 11 bases left in between. Germline V gene data show CDR1 as SGHTA and CDR2 as FQGNSA. The CDR3 sequence is 15 residues long. CDR3 amino acids: CASSLAAYRAYEQYF. The CDR3 bases are TGTGCCAGCAGCTTAGCAGCTTACAGGGCCTACGAGCAGTACTTC.